This T cell receptor (beta chain) appears in the sequencing data of a study of T-cell reconstitution after alpha-beta-depleted transplantation in children. Looked up from germline, CDR1 is SGHAT and CDR2 is FQNNGV. The CDR3 spans 14 residues. J lost 3 bases, V lost 2 bases, and 4 bases had no gene match. Researchers prepared the TCRbeta library using unique molecular identifiers, the study reports. One entry per CDR3 protein results from TCRdb running MiXCR on the PCR reads. Among hundreds of thousands of distinct CDR3 sequences listed, about 11% were seen once. The source of this sequence is a human donor who donated a stem cell graft to a child with acute myeloid leukemia. The chain carries TRBV11-2 and TRBJ2-7; TRBD2 aligns across 7 bases. This specimen was PBMCs from the stem cell graft donor, taken from the stem cell graft. The CDR3 region has the DNA TGTGCCAGCAGCTTACGCGCGGGAGTCTACGAGCAGTACTTC. Amino acids: CASSLRAGVYEQYF.